The next 26 T cell receptor beta chains were all read from a single sample in a study of CD8+CD57+ T cells in acquired aplastic anemia. Profiling of TCR beta VDJ combinations and CDR3 sequences used genomic DNA as template. TCRdb reprocessed the reads via MiXCR and lists one record per CDR3 protein. The profile covers roughly 190,000 distinct CDR3 sequences, with 40% to 50% appearing a single time and approximately 9.7% taken by the ten largest. Sequencing involved patients with CD8+CD57+ cell expansion previously shown by flow cytometry. Material for sequencing was sorted CD4+, CD8+, or CD8+CD57+ T cells (not recorded which) from PBMCs. The receptors stem from a human donor with aplastic anemia.

V usage is TRBV10-3 and J usage is TRBJ1-3; D possibly corresponds to TRBD1 (5 bases). CDR1 is ENHRY, CDR2 SYGVKD, per germline. Trimming removed 8 bases from V and 2 bases from J, with 10 bases in between. There are 13 residues in the CDR3. The CDR3 bases are TGTGCCATCTGGGGCGACGCTGGAAACACCATATATTTT. As protein: CAIWGDAGNTIYF.

V gene TRBV2 combines with J gene TRBJ2-5, with 8 bases identical to TRBD2. The J segment lost 5 bases and the V segment lost 8 bases, leaving 10 bases of the junction unmatched. The CDR3 extends over 14 amino acids. Per germline, CDR1 SNHLY and CDR2 FYNNEI. In DNA, the CDR3 is TGTGCCAGCGGTTTGGGGGCGGGAGGTGAGACCCAGTACTTC. Its protein is CASGLGAGGETQYF.

This clonotype was detected many times. The J gene is TRBJ1-1, the V gene TRBV6-5, with 7 positions matching TRBD1. J lost 4 bases, V lost 8 bases, and 7 bases had no gene match. This CDR3 contains 13 residues. Per the germline V gene, CDR1 is MNHEY and CDR2 is SVGAGI. CDR3 protein: CASQTGVGTEAFF. The DNA of the CDR3 is TGTGCCAGCCAAACAGGGGTAGGCACTGAAGCTTTCTTT.

This clonotype turned up a few times. The chain couples TRBV9 to TRBJ1-2; TRBD1 might be the D (5 bases). V lost 3 bases, J lost 4 bases, and 13 bases lay in between. Germline CDR1 is SGDLS and CDR2 is YYNGEE. The CDR3 length is 14 residues. In DNA form, the CDR3 reads TGTGCCAGCAGCGACTCGGACATTGGCTATGGCTACACCTTC. Translation: CASSDSDIGYGYTF.

In its sample, this clonotype was seen many times. At one boundary the junction diverges from the germline segment, which might be a read error. The CDR3 sequence is CSARETGSSEQYF. In DNA, the CDR3 is TGCAGTGCTAGAGAGACAGGGTCCTCCGAGCAGTACTTC. V is TRBV20-1 and J is TRBJ2-7, with 7 nucleotides matching TRBD1. Germline lookup yields CDR1 DFQATT and CDR2 SNEGSKA (reference sequence). There are 13 residues in the CDR3.

The J gene is TRBJ2-7, the V gene TRBV5-1; 10 bases match TRBD2. CDR1 is SGHRS and CDR2 is YFSETQ in the germline V gene. The trim removed 2 bases at V and 2 bases at J, leaving 7 bases unmatched. The CDR3 sequence is 16 residues long. CDR3 protein: CASSFLAGAFTYEQYF. The CDR3 DNA reads TGCGCCAGCAGCTTCCTAGCGGGAGCATTTACCTACGAGCAGTACTTC.

Many counts were recorded for this clonotype. The rearrangement joins TRBV5-1 to TRBJ2-1; TRBD2 aligns across 10 bases. V was clipped by 0 bases and J by 6 bases; unmatched bases: 0. Germline CDR1 reads SGHRS; CDR2 reads YFSETQ. This CDR3 spans 14 amino acids. This CDR3 is CASSLGLAGNEQFF. CDR3 DNA: TGCGCCAGCAGCTTGGGACTAGCGGGCAATGAGCAGTTCTTC.

The chain links TRBV7-9 to TRBJ1-6, with no clear D. Trimming shortened V by 7 bases and J by 8 bases, and 12 bases separated the two germline ends. From germline, CDR1 is SEHNR and CDR2 FQNEAQ (reference sequence). The length of the CDR3 is 13 residues. For the CDR3, the DNA is TGTGCCAGCACCAGAGGCGGGGATTCACCCCTCCACTTT. Translated: CASTRGGDSPLHF.

CDR3 bases: TGTGCCAGCAGCCTAACGCAGAAGTCTGAAAAACTGTTTTTT. It encodes CASSLTQKSEKLFF. This chain uses TRBV11-3 with TRBJ1-4; D is ambiguous. CDR3 length: 14 residues. Per germline, CDR1 SGHNT and CDR2 YENEEA. V lost 5 bases to trimming and J lost 7 bases, with 14 bases between them.

This clonotype appeared once. A much larger clone lies one base from this, so it may be a read error. Because it lacks the conserved phenylalanine or tryptophan at the end, this CDR3 is likely a read error. The rearrangement links TRBV5-1 to TRBJ2-5; 7 nucleotides agree with TRBD1. This CDR3 is 15 amino acids long. The germline V gene has CDR1 SGHRS and CDR2 YFSETQ. V was clipped by 4 bases and J by 2 bases; unmatched bases: 8. This CDR3 reads CASSPGTVFQETQYL. DNA of the CDR3: TGCGCCAGCAGCCCTGGGACAGTTTTTCAAGAGACCCAGTACCTC.

There are many counts of this clonotype. This chain links TRBV6-5 with TRBJ1-1; D gene unclear. V lost 1 base, J lost 5 bases, and 11 bases lay in between. Germline CDR1 and CDR2: MNHEY and SVGAGI. The CDR3 covers 14 residues. CDR3 in DNA: TGTGCCAGCAGTTACTATGAGGGTCGGACTGAAGCTTTCTTT. Protein product: CASSYYEGRTEAFF.

Remarks on this clonotype: The conserved final phenylalanine or tryptophan is absent from the CDR3, which likely points to a read error. The chain joins TRBV15 to TRBJ2-7; D is unclear. Trimming took off 3 bases at V and 5 bases at J, with 17 bases between the two ends. This CDR3 region has 15 residues. Germline values: CDR1 LNHNV, CDR2 YYDKDF (reference sequence). DNA for the CDR3: TGTGCCACCAGCAGGGATACCTCTATTGGGGACGAGCAGTACTCC. It is translated as CATSRDTSIGDEQYS.

The chain employs TRBV5-4 and TRBJ2-3, with 9 bases aligning to TRBD2. CDR1 and CDR2 from the germline V gene are SGHNT and YYREEE (reference sequence). CDR3 length equals 15 residues. The ends lost 0 bases at V and 5 bases at J; junction bases unmatched: 4. The DNA for the CDR3 is TGTGCCAGCAGCTTGGAGCGGGGGGCCGTAGATACGCAGTATTTT. Translated, it gives CASSLERGAVDTQYF. The full variable domain, with the rest looked up from reference TRBV5-4 and TRBJ2-3, is ETGVTQSPTHLIKTRGQQVTLRCSSQSGHNTVSWYQQALGQGPQFIFQYYREEENGRGNFPPRFSGLQFPNYSSELNVNALELDDSALYLCASSLERGAVDTQYFGPGTRLTVL.

This sequence joins TRBV24-1 and TRBJ2-7; no clear D. V was pared by 0 bases and J by 6 bases, with 8 bases between. CDR1 and CDR2 from the germline V gene are KGHDR and SFDVKD. The CDR3 runs 13 residues. The DNA of the CDR3 is TGTGCCACCAGTGATTTGGCTTCCCTCGAGCAGTACTTC. This translates into CATSDLASLEQYF.

This clonotype was seen at least ten times. This chain uses TRBV5-1 with TRBJ1-2; 9 bases fit TRBD1. V trimming: 3 bases; J trimming: 1 base; junction bases outside the gene matches: 7. This CDR3 has 16 residues. Germline-derived CDR1 and CDR2 are SGHRS and YFSETQ. The CDR3 DNA follows: TGCGCCAGCAGCTACGGGACAGGGCGAATTAACTATGGCTACACCTTC. Translation: CASSYGTGRINYGYTF.

The gene calls are TRBV20-1 and TRBJ1-2, with D perhaps TRBD1 (5 bases). Trimming pared 7 bases from V and 3 bases from J, leaving 9 bases between. Per the germline V gene, CDR1 is DFQATT and CDR2 is SNEGSKA (reference sequence). The CDR3 sequence is 11 residues long. CDR3 sequence reads: CSVQDDYGYTF. CDR3 in DNA: TGCAGTGTACAGGATGACTATGGCTACACCTTC.

The J gene is TRBJ2-7, the V gene TRBV20-1; no clear D. The CDR3 totals 13 residues. Germline V lookup: CDR1 DFQATT, CDR2 SNEGSKA (reference sequence). V was trimmed by 0 bases and J by 2 bases, leaving 8 bases between them. CDR3 in amino acids: CSARDRNTYEQYF. CDR3 DNA sequence: TGCAGTGCTAGAGATAGGAACACCTACGAGCAGTACTTC.

There are many counts of this clonotype. The chain is built from TRBV20-1 and TRBJ1-6, with D uncertain. The CDR3 loop spans 16 amino acids. Trimming shortened V by 1 base and J by 9 bases, and 19 bases separated the two germline ends. The V gene's germline CDR1 is DFQATT and CDR2 SNEGSKA (reference sequence). CDR3 nucleotides: TGCAGTGCTAGAGTCGGTACCAGCTACGTGAGTTCACCCCTCCACTTT. It translates to CSARVGTSYVSSPLHF.

The chain uses TRBV11-2 and TRBJ1-2; no reliable D call. Germline lookup yields CDR1 SGHAT and CDR2 FQNNGV. The CDR3 is 16 amino acids. Deletions cut 0 bases from V and 8 bases from J, with 19 bases between. CDR3 amino acids: CASSLESFAGTRGYTF. CDR3 bases: TGTGCCAGCAGCTTAGAGTCCTTCGCAGGAACTCGGGGCTACACCTTC.

This clonotype was observed many times. This chain joins TRBV15 and TRBJ2-5, with TRBD2 matching over 7 bases. The CDR3 loop spans 13 amino acids. V gave up 6 bases and J gave up 0 bases; unmatched junction bases: 1. CDR1 is LNHNV and CDR2 is YYDKDF in the germline V gene (reference sequence). CDR3 in amino acids: CATSRGDQETQYF. The CDR3 nucleotides read TGTGCCACCAGTCGGGGGGACCAAGAGACCCAGTACTTC.

This clonotype has more than one count but fewer than ten. The chain joins TRBV19 to TRBJ1-2, with D possibly matching TRBD1 (5 bases). V shed 0 bases and J shed 6 bases, with 8 bases lying between them. The germline V gene has CDR1 LNHDA and CDR2 SQIVND (reference sequence). This CDR3 comprises 13 residues. The CDR3 bases are TGTGCCAGTAGTATAGATGGGGGGAATGGCTACACCTTC. Protein product: CASSIDGGNGYTF.

Concerning this clonotype itself: Likely a read error: the CDR3 ends without its conserved phenylalanine or tryptophan. No DNA is shown, since the ends of the CDR3 on it are uncertain; the CDR3 is the one TCRdb lists. V usage is TRBV19 and J usage is TRBJ2-5. CDR1 is LNHDA and CDR2 is SQIVND in the germline V gene (reference sequence). The CDR3 is 13 residues long, counting both termini. This chain's CDR3 is CASSSGRQETQHV.

This clonotype has a count of ten or more. The V call is TRBV2, the J call TRBJ1-2, with TRBD1 matching over 7 bases. V lost 11 bases and J lost 6; bases outside the gene matches: 12. The CDR3 contains 13 residues. Germline CDR1 and CDR2: SNHLY and FYNNEI. The CDR3 bases are TGTGCCGGAGGTCCCACAGGGGAAGATGGCTACACCTTC. This encodes CAGGPTGEDGYTF.

This clonotype was observed a few times. CDR3 amino acids: CASNPSGAGGQPYNEQFF. DNA for the CDR3: TGCGCCAGCAACCCGTCCGGGGCGGGAGGGCAACCTTACAATGAGCAGTTCTTC. The J gene is TRBJ2-1, the V gene TRBV5-1; 9 bases fit TRBD2. The CDR3 length is 18 residues. After removal of 6 bases from V and 4 bases from J, the junction contained 17 bases not matched to a gene. Per germline, CDR1 SGHRS and CDR2 YFSETQ.

The chain uses TRBV24-1 and TRBJ2-5, with D uncertain. CDR1 KGHDR and CDR2 SFDVKD come from the germline V gene. V dropped 4 bases and J dropped 7 bases, with 9 bases sitting between them. The CDR3 contains 12 residues. The CDR3 region has the DNA TGTGCCACCAGTGACCAAGCAACGACCCAGTACTTC. It encodes CATSDQATTQYF.

This chain links TRBV2 with TRBJ1-5; D is unresolved. Germline lookup yields CDR1 SNHLY and CDR2 FYNNEI. V was cut by 2 bases and J by 0 bases, with 8 bases left in between. The CDR3 sequence is 15 residues long. The chain's CDR3 is CASSETHASNQPQHF. CDR3 DNA: TGTGCCAGCAGTGAAACCCACGCTAGCAATCAGCCCCAGCATTTT.